This is a list of T cell receptor beta chains from one sample in a study of T cell repertoires in cytomegalovirus infection. TCRdb re-called the reads with MiXCR, one entry per CDR3 protein. The data contain roughly 190,000 distinct CDR3 sequences, 8% to 10% of them singletons. Sequencing was performed on PBMCs. The receptor set was obtained from a human donor in good health (CMV status not recorded). Some clones in this sample may be carry-over from other donors' samples. Both conserved end residues are part of each CDR3. The D gene is left open where the match is weak. Size values are once, few and many counts, or a class for expanded clones, and some rows have none.

v_call	d_call	clone_size	j_call	cdr3_aa	cdr3_nt
TRBV12-3/TRBV12-4	NA	many	TRBJ2-1	CASRLRGSYNEQFF	TGTGCCAGCAGACTTAGGGGATCCTACAATGAGCAGTTCTTC
TRBV28	NA	few	TRBJ1-2	CASSSDRFYGYTF	TGTGCCAGCAGTTCGGACAGATTCTATGGCTACACCTTC
TRBV20-1	TRBD1	NA	TRBJ2-7	CSASDRGRREQYF	TGCAGTGCTAGCGACAGGGGGCGACGCGAGCAGTACTTC
TRBV7-9	TRBD1	few	TRBJ1-2	CASSTGQGNHGYTF	TGTGCCAGCAGCACGGGACAGGGTAATCACGGCTACACCTTC
TRBV2	NA	many	TRBJ2-3	CASTSLGGTGDTQYF	TGTGCCAGCACCTCGTTGGGCGGGACGGGAGATACGCAGTATTTT
TRBV7-2	TRBD2	many	TRBJ2-3	CASSLAGSGGTDTQYF	TGTGCCAGCAGCTTAGCGGGTAGCGGGGGTACAGATACGCAGTATTTT
TRBV4-3	TRBD1	many	TRBJ2-2	CASSQRDREIAGELFF	TGCGCCAGCAGCCAGCGGGACAGGGAAATAGCCGGGGAGCTGTTTTTT
TRBV7-2	NA	many	TRBJ1-6	CASSRGGGGSPLHF	TGTGCCAGCAGCCGGGGGGGAGGTGGATCACCCCTCCACTTT
TRBV29-1	TRBD2	many	TRBJ2-7	CSVTIPGLAGKGPYEQYF	TGCAGCGTCACGATCCCGGGACTAGCGGGAAAAGGGCCCTACGAGCAGTACTTC
TRBV6-6	TRBD2	many	TRBJ2-7	CASSYPGWAGALYEQYF	TGTGCCAGCAGTTACCCCGGTTGGGCGGGAGCACTCTACGAGCAGTACTTC
TRBV28	NA	many	TRBJ2-3	CASIEGGKDTQYF	TGTGCCAGCATTGAAGGGGGTAAAGATACGCAGTATTTT
TRBV15	NA	NA	TRBJ1-2	CATSRGGGGDGYTF	TGTGCCACCAGCAGAGGTGGGGGGGGAGATGGCTACACCTTC
TRBV7-2	NA	many	TRBJ1-1	CASTPTRGNTEAFF	TGTGCCAGCACCCCTACCCGGGGGAACACTGAAGCTTTCTTT
TRBV15	NA	many	TRBJ1-3	CATSRDRSGAGNTIYF	TGTGCCACCAGCAGGGACCGATCCGGCGCTGGAAACACCATATATTTT
TRBV5-5	TRBD1	few	TRBJ2-7	CASSLWQGDEQYF	TGTGCCAGCAGCTTGTGGCAGGGGGACGAGCAGTACTTC
TRBV7-2	NA	many	TRBJ2-2	CASSYGTLNTGELFF	TGTGCCAGCAGCTACGGGACTCTTAACACCGGGGAGCTGTTTTTT
TRBV20-1	TRBD1	NA	TRBJ2-7	CSAVTGGPYEQYF	TGCAGTGCTGTGACAGGGGGCCCCTACGAGCAGTACTTC
TRBV7-3	TRBD2	few	TRBJ2-5	CASSRRGVVFAETQYF	TGTGCCAGCAGCCGTCGGGGGGTAGTGTTCGCGGAGACCCAGTACTTC
TRBV7-9	NA	many	TRBJ1-2	CASSLERGRGYTF	TGTGCCAGCAGCTTAGAAAGGGGAAGGGGCTACACCTTC
TRBV6-6	TRBD2	NA	TRBJ2-2	CASSLLRGSGSVTGELFF	TGTGCCAGCAGTTTACTTCGCGGGAGCGGCTCGGTCACCGGGGAGCTGTTTTTT
TRBV11-3	TRBD2	many	TRBJ2-5	CASSLDGGEETQYF	TGTGCCAGCAGCTTAGACGGGGGGGAAGAGACCCAGTACTTC
TRBV23-1	TRBD1	few	TRBJ2-5	CASSQSGEQGRKGSQETQYF	TGCGCCAGCAGTCAATCGGGGGAACAGGGGCGAAAAGGTTCCCAAGAGACCCAGTACTTC
TRBV19	NA	NA	TRBJ1-4	CASSLRPAGEKLFF	TGTGCCAGTAGTTTACGGCCAGCGGGGGAAAAACTGTTTTTT
TRBV28	NA	many	TRBJ1-1	CASSATQDTEAFF	TGTGCCAGCAGTGCAACACAGGACACTGAAGCTTTCTTT
TRBV28	NA	many	TRBJ1-2	CASSLDQGPNYGYTF	TGTGCCAGCAGTTTAGATCAGGGACCTAACTATGGCTACACCTTC
TRBV7-3	NA	NA	TRBJ2-7	CASSLMPGRGTYEQYF	TGTGCCAGCAGCTTAATGCCGGGACGGGGAACCTACGAGCAGTACTTC
TRBV6-2/TRBV6-3	NA	many	TRBJ2-1	CASKKGLSAYNEQFF	TGTGCCAGCAAGAAGGGACTGTCCGCCTACAATGAGCAGTTCTTC
TRBV7-2	TRBD2	many	TRBJ2-7	CASSLRVAGNSYEQYF	TGTGCCAGCAGCTTAAGGGTAGCGGGAAACTCCTACGAGCAGTACTTC
TRBV7-2	NA	many	TRBJ2-2	CASSLVARVGSGELFF	TGTGCCAGCAGCTTAGTAGCCAGGGTAGGGTCCGGGGAGCTGTTTTTT
TRBV10-3	NA	many	TRBJ1-1	CAISAGTGGNTEAFF	TGTGCCATCAGTGCTGGGACCGGCGGGAACACTGAAGCTTTCTTT
TRBV7-9	NA	NA	TRBJ2-2	CASSLAAGELFF	TGTGCCAGCAGCTTAGCGGCCGGGGAGCTGTTTTTT
TRBV19	TRBD1	few	TRBJ1-1	CASTKWDRGRWTEAFF	TGTGCCAGTACCAAATGGGACAGGGGGCGATGGACTGAAGCTTTCTTT
TRBV29-1	NA	few	TRBJ1-1	CSARGDQIFPEAFF	TGCAGCGCCCGTGGGGACCAAATCTTCCCTGAAGCTTTCTTT
TRBV20-1	NA	few	TRBJ2-6	CSASDPRRGANVLTF	TGCAGTGCTAGTGATCCACGACGTGGGGCCAACGTCCTGACTTTC
TRBV20-1	TRBD2	NA	TRBJ2-1	CSAMGLAANEQFF	TGCAGTGCTATGGGACTAGCGGCCAATGAGCAGTTCTTC
TRBV4-3	TRBD2	few	TRBJ2-3	CASSQVSGGHTDTQYF	TGCGCCAGCAGCCAAGTTAGCGGGGGCCACACAGATACGCAGTATTTT
TRBV2	TRBD1	once	TRBJ1-5	CASREPGQSNQPQHF	TGTGCCAGCAGAGAACCGGGACAGTCGAATCAGCCCCAGCATTTT
TRBV7-9	NA	many	TRBJ1-5	CASSVGGAKPQHF	TGTGCCAGCAGTGTAGGGGGGGCCAAGCCCCAGCATTTT
TRBV20-1	TRBD2	many	TRBJ2-1	CSARDPFGLAGSQGGTDEQFF	TGCAGTGCTAGAGATCCCTTTGGACTAGCGGGCTCCCAGGGGGGCACCGATGAGCAGTTCTTC
TRBV12-3/TRBV12-4	TRBD2	few	TRBJ2-7	CASSSEGPGGIYEQYF	TGTGCCAGCAGTTCCGAGGGCCCGGGAGGGATCTACGAGCAGTACTTC
TRBV7-2	TRBD1	many	TRBJ1-2	CASSPDRGRNYGYTF	TGTGCCAGCAGCCCGGACAGGGGGCGCAACTATGGCTACACCTTC
TRBV7-3	TRBD1	few	TRBJ1-6	CASSLTAGGHSPLHF	TGTGCCAGCAGCTTAACGGCAGGGGGCCATTCACCCCTCCACTTT